This T cell receptor beta chain is drawn from a study of CD8 T cells in ankylosing spondylitis. Study-level points and caveats: Disease-linked clones were reportedly significantly enriched in matched ankylosing spondylitis synovial fluid. Characteristic, it appeared, of ankylosing spondylitis blood was a TCR beta motif of roughly 8 highly homologous variants.

TCRdb analysed the 5' RACE reads with MiXCR anew, one entry per CDR3 protein. The table has fewer than 750,000 distinct CDR3 sequences, around a fifth seen once; the top ten hold around a fifth. Trimming removed 2 bases at V and 0 bases at J, with 8 bases between. The CDR3 is made up of 15 amino acids. This clonotype was found many times. Its matching antigen is unknown. The chain carries TRBV12-3 or TRBV12-4 and TRBJ2-1; D is undetermined. The receptor was derived from a male donor with ankylosing spondylitis. The sequencing input was blood, either unsorted or a sorted T cell fraction (not recorded which). The CDR3 DNA follows: TGTGCCAGCAGTTTACGGAGCGACTCCTACAATGAGCAGTTCTTC. Its translation is CASSLRSDSYNEQFF.